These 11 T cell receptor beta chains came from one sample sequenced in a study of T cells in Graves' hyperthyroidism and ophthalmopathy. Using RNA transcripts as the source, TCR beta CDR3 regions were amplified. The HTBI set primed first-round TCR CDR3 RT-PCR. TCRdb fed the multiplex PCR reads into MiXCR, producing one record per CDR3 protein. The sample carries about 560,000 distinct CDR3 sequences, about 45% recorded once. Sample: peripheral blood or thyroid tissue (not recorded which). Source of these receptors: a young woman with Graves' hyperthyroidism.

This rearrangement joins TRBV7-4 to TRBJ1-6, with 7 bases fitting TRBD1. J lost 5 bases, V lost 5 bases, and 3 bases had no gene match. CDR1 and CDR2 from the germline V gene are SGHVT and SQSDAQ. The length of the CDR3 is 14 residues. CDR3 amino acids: CASSLQGNNSPLHF. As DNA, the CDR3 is TGTGCCAGCAGCCTACAGGGGAATAATTCACCCCTCCACTTT. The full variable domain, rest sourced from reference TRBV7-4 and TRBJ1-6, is GAGVSQSPRYKVAKRGRDVALRCDSISGHVTLYWYRQTLGQGSEVLTYSQSDAQRDKSGRPSGRFSAERPERSVSTLKIQRTEQGDSAVYLCASSLQGNNSPLHFGNGTRLTVT.

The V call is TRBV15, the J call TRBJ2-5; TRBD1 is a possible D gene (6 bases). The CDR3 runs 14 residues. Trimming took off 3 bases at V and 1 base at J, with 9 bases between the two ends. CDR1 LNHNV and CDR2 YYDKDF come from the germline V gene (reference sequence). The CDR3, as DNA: TGTGCCACCAGCAGGTGGGACATCCAAGAGACCCAGTACTTC. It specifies CATSRWDIQETQYF.

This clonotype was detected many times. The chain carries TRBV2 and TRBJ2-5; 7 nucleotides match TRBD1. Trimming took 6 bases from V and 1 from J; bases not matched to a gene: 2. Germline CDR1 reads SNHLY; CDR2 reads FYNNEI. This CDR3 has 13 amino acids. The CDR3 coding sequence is TGTGCCAGCAGCCGGGACAGCCAAGAGACCCAGTACTTC. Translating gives CASSRDSQETQYF. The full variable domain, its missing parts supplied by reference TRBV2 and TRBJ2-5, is EPEVTQTPSHQVTQMGQEVILRCVPISNHLYFYWYRQILGQKVEFLVSFYNNEISEKSEIFDDQFSVERPDGSNFTLKIRSTKLEDSAMYFCASSRDSQETQYFGPGTRLLVL.

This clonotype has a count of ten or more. The DNA for the CDR3 is TGTGCCAGCAGTGCCCAGGTGTTTAATGAAAAACTGTTTTTT. Protein: CASSAQVFNEKLFF. This chain links TRBV2 with TRBJ1-4; D unresolved. V was pared by 4 bases and J by 4 bases, with 10 bases between. CDR3 length: 14 residues. From germline, CDR1 is SNHLY and CDR2 FYNNEI.

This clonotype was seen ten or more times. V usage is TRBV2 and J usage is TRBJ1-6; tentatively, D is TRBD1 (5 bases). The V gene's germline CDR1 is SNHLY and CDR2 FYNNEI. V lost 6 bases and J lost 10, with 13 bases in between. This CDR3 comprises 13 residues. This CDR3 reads CASRGRDGSPLHF. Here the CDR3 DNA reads TGTGCCAGCAGGGGCAGGGACGGCTCACCCCTCCACTTT.

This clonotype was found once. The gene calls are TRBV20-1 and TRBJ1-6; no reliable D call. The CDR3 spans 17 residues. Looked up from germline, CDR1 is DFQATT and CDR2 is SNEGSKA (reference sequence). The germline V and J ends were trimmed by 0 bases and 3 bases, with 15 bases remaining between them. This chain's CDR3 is CSARDLGSGRYNSPLHF. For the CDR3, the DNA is TGCAGTGCTAGAGATCTTGGGTCAGGCCGCTATAATTCACCCCTCCACTTT.

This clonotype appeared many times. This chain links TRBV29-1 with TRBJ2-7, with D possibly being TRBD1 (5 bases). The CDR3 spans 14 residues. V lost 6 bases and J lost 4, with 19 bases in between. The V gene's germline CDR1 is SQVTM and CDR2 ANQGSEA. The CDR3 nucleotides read TGCAGCGTACTCGGCAACCCAGGGCCGTACGAGCAGTACTTC. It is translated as CSVLGNPGPYEQYF.

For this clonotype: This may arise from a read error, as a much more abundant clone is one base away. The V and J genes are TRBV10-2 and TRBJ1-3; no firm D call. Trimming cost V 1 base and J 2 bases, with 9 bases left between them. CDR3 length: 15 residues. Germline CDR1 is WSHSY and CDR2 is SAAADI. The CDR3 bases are TGCGCCAGCAGTGAGTACGGTAGACCTGGAAACACCATATATTTT. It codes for CASSEYGRPGNTIYF.

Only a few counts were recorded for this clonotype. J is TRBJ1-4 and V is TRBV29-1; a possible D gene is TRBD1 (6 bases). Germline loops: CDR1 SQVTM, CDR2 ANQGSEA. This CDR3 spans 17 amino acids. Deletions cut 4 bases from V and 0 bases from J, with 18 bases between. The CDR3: CSVGGHVGNATNEKLFF. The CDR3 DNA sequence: TGCAGCGTTGGGGGGCATGTCGGGAACGCAACTAATGAAAAACTGTTTTTT.

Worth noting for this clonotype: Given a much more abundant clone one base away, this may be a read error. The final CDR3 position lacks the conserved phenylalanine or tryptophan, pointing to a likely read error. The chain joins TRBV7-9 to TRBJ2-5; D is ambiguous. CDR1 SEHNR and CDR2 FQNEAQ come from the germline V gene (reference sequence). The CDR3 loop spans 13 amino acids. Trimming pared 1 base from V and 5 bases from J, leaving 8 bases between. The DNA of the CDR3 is TGTGCCAGCAGCTTAGGACTGAGGGAGACCCAGTACCTC. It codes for CASSLGLRETQYL.

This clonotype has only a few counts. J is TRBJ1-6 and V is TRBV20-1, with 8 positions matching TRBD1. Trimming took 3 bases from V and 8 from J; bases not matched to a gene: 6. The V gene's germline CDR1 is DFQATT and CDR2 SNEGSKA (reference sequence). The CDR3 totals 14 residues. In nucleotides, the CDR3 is TGCAGTGCTAGGTGGCAGGGGGCCGATTCACCCCTCCACTTT. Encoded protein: CSARWQGADSPLHF.